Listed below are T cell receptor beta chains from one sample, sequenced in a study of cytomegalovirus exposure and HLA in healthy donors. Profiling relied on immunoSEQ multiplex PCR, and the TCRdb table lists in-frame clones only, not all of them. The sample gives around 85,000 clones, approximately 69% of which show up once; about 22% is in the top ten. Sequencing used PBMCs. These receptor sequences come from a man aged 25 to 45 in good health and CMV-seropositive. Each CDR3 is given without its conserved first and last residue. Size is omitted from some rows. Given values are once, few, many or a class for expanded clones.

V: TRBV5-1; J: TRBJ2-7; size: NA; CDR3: ASSPTSGHNYEQY
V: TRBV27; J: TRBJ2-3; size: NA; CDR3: ASSLSGHPEADTQY
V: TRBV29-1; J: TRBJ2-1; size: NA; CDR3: SVRQGAQNEQF
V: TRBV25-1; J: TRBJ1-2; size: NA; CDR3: ASSELYYGYT
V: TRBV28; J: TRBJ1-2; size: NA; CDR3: ASRPDSIYGYT
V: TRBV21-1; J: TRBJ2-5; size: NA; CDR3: ASSNWTEEETQY
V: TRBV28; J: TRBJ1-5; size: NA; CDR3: ASSSEGTSQPQH
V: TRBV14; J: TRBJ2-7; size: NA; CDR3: ASSRRRGEQY
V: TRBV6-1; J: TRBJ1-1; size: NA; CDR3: ASTPTGQTEAF
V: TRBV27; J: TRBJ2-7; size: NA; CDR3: ASSVAGGVSYEQY
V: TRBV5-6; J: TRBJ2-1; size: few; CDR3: ASSSWTSGGAGSYNEQF
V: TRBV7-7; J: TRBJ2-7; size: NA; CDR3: ASSPGNSYEQY
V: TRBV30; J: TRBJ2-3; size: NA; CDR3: AWTPGSTDTQY
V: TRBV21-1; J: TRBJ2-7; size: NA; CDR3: ASSKPVIRDRGYEQY
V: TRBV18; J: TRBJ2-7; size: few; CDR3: ASSPGTGFEQY
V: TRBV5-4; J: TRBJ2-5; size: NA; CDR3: ASSARLAEPQETQY
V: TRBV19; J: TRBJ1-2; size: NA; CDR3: ASSIFLEGQGLNYGYT
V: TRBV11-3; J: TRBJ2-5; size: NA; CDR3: ASSSGGTAETQY
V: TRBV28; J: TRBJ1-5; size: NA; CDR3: ASRPTGLSNQPQH
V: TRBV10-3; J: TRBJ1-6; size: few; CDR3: AISEFAGGYSPLH
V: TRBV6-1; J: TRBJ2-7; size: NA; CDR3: ASSSGTGAHEQY
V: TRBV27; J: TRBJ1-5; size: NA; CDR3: ASSFFQGYQPQH
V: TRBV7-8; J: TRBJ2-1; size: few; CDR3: ASSLRLHEQF
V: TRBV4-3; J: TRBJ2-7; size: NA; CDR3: ASSQAGERESYEQY
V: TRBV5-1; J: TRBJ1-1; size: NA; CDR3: ASSTLGQNTEAF
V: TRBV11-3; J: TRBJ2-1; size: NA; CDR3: ASSSLTGEGEQF
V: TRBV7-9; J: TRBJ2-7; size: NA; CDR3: ASSHRQVTSYEQY
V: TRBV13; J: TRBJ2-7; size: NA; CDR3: ASSAPDGLAPYEQY
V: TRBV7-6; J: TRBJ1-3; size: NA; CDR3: ATSGTGNTIY